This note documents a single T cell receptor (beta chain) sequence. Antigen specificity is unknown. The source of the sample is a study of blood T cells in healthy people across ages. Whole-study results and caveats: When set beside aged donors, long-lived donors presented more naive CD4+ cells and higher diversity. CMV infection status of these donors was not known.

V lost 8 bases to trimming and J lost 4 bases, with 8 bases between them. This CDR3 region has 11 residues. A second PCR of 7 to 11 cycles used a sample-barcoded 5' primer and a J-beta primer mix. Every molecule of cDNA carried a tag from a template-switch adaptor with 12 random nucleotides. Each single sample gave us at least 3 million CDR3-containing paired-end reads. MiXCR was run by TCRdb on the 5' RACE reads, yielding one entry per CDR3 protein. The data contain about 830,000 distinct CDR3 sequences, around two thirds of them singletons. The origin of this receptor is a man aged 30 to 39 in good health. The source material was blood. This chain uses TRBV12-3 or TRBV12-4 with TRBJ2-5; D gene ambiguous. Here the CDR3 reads CASALLETQYF. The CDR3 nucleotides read TGTGCCAGCGCCCTATTAGAGACCCAGTACTTC.